Described below is a single T cell receptor (beta chain) sequence and its context. The sample originates from a study of technical replicates of blood from several donors. Repertoires were generated with immunoSEQ multiplex PCR, while TCRdb's copy carries only in-frame clones and drops some. The table includes about 84,000 clones, 97% detected once. The CDR3 has 15 amino acids. The ends were cut back, 11 bases at V and 4 bases at J, with 23 bases in the middle. From germline, CDR1 is SNHLY and CDR2 FYNNEI. This receptor was identified in a human donor in good health. The material sequenced was T cells isolated from PBMCs. This chain connects TRBV2 to TRBJ1-2, with D possibly TRBD1 on 6 matching bases. CDR3 region: CAGRYNTGLSYGYTF. CDR3 nucleotide sequence: TGTGCCGGTCGGTATAATACAGGGTTGTCCTATGGCTACACCTTC.